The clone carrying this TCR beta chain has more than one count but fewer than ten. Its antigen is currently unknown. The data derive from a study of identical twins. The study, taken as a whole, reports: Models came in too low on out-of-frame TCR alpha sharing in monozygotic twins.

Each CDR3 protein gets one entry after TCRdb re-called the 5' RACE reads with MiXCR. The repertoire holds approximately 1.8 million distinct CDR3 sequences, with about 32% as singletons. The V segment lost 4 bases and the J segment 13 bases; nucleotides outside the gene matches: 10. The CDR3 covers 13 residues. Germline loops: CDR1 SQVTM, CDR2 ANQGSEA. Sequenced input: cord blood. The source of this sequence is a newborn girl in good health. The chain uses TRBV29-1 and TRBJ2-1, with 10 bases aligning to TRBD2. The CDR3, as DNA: TGCAGCGTTGTGTTAGGTCTAGCGGGGGTCCAGTTCTTC. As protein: CSVVLGLAGVQFF.